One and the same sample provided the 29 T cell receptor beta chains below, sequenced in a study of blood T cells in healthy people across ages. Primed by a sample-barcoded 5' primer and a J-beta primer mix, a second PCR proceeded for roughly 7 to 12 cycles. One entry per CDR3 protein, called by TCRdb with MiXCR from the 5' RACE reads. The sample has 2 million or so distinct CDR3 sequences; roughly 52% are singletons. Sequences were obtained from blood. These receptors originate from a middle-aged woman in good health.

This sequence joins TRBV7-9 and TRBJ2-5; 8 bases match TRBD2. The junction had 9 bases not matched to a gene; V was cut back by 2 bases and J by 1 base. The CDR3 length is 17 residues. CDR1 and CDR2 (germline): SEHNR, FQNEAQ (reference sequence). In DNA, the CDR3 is TGTGCCAGCAGCTTAAGGACGGGGGGGCCTCGCCAAGAGACCCAGTACTTC. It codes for CASSLRTGGPRQETQYF.

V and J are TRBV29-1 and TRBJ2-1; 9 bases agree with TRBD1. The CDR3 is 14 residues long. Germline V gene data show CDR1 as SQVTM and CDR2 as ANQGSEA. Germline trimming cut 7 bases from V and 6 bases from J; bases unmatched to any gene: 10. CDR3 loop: CSAAGTGNSNEQFF. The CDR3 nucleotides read TGCAGCGCCGCCGGGACAGGGAACAGCAATGAGCAGTTCTTC.

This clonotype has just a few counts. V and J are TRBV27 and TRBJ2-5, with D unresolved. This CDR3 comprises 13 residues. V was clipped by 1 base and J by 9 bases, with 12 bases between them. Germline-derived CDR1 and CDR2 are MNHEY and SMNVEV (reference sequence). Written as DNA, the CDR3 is TGTGCCAGCAGTTTATGGGGTATCGGCGCCCAGTACTTC. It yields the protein CASSLWGIGAQYF.

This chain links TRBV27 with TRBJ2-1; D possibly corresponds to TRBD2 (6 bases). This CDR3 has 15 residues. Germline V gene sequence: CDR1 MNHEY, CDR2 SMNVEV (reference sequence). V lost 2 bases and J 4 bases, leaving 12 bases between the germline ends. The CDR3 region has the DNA TGTGCCAGCAGTTTACGGGGGATAGGGTACAATGAGCAGTTCTTC. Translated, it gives CASSLRGIGYNEQFF.

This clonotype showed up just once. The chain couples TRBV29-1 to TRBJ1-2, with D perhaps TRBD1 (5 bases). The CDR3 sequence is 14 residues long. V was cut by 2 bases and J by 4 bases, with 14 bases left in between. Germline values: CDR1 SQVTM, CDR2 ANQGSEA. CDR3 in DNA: TGCAGCGTTGAAACCCGGGGACGTCGCTATGGCTACACCTTC. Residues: CSVETRGRRYGYTF.

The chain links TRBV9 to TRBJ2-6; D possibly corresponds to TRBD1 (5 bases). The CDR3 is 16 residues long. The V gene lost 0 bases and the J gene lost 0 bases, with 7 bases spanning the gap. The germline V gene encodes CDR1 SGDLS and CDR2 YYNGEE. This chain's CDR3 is CASSVAGYSGANVLTF. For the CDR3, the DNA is TGTGCCAGCAGCGTAGCAGGGTACTCTGGGGCCAACGTCCTGACTTTC.

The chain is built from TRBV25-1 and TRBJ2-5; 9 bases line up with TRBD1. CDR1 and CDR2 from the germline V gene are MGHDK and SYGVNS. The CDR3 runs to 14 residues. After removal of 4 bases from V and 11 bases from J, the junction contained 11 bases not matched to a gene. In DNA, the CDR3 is TGTGCCAGCAGTGGGGCGGGACAGGGAAAGGAGCAGTACTTC. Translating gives CASSGAGQGKEQYF.

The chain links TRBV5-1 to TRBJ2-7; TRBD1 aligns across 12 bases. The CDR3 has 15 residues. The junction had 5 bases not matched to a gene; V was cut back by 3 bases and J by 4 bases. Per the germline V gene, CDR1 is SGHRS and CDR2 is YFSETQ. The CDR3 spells CASSWTGQGAYEQYF. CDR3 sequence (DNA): TGCGCCAGCAGCTGGACGGGACAGGGGGCGTACGAGCAGTACTTC.

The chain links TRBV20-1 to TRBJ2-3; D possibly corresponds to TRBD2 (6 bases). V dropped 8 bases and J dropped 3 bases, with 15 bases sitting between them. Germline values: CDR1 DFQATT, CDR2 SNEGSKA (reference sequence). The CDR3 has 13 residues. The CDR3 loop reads CSNRGLATDTQYF. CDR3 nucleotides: TGCAGTAATAGGGGCCTAGCGACAGATACGCAGTATTTT.

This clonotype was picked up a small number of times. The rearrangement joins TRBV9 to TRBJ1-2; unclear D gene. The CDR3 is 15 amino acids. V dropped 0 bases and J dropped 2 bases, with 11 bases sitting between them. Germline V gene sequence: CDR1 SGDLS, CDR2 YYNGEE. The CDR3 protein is CASSVVSSLNYGYTF. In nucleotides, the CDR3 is TGTGCCAGCAGCGTAGTTAGCAGCTTGAACTATGGCTACACCTTC.

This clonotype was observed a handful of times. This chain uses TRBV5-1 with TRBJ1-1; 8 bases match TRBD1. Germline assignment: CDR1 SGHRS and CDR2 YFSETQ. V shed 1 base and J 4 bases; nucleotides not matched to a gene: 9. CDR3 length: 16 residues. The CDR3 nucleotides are TGCGCCAGCAGCTTGCCCCATGGACAGGGAAGCACTGAAGCTTTCTTT. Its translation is CASSLPHGQGSTEAFF.

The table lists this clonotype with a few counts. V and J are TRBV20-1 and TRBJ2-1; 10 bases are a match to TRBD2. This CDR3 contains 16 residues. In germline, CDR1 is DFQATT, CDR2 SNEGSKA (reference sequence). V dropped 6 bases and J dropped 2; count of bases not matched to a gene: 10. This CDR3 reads CSASRASGGPYNEQFF. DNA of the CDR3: TGCAGTGCCTCGAGGGCTAGCGGGGGTCCCTACAATGAGCAGTTCTTC.

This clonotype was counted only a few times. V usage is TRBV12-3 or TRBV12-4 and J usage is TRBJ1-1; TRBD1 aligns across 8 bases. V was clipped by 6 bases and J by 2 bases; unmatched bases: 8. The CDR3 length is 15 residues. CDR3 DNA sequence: TGTGCCAGCAGCCCTAGACAGGGGCGAAACACTGAAGCTTTCTTT. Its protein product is CASSPRQGRNTEAFF.

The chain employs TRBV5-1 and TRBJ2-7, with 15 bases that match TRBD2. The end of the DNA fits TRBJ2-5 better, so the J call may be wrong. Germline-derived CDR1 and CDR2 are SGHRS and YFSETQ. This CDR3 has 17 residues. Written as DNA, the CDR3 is TGCGCCAGCAGGACTTGGACTAGCGGGGGGGCGGGAGAGACCCAGTACTTC. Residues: CASRTWTSGGAGETQYF.

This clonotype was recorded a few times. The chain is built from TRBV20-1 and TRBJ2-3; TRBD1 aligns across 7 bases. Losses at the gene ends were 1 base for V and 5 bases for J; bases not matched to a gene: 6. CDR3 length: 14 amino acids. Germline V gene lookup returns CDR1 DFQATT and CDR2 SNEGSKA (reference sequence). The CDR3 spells CSARVPRGKDTQYF. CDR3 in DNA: TGCAGTGCTAGAGTCCCCAGGGGGAAAGATACGCAGTATTTT.

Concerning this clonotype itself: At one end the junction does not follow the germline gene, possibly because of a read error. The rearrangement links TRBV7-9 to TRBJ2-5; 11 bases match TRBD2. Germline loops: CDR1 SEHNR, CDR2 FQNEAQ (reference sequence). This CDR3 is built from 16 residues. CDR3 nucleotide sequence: TGTGCCAGCAGCCTAGCACTAGCGGGGGCACAAGAGACCCAGTACTTC. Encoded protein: CASSLALAGAQETQYF.

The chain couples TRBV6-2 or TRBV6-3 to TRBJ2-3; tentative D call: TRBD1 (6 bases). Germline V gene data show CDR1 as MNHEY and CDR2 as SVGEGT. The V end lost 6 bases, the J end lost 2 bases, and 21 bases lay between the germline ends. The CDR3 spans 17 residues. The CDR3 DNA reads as TGTGCCAGCAGCCCCACGGACAGCCCCTTCTTCACAGATACGCAGTATTTT. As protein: CASSPTDSPFFTDTQYF.

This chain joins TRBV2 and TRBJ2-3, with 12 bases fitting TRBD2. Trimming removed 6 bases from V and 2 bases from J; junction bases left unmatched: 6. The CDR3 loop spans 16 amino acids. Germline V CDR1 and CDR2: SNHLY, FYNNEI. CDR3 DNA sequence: TGTGCCAGCAGACGGACTAGCGGGGCTACCACAGATACGCAGTATTTT. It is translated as CASRRTSGATTDTQYF.

The CDR3 here is CASVVRSSTEAFF. CDR3 in DNA: TGTGCCAGTGTAGTAAGGTCCTCAACTGAAGCTTTCTTT. The V and J genes are TRBV12-3 or TRBV12-4 and TRBJ1-1; the D is unclear. The CDR3 spans 13 residues. V lost 9 bases, J lost 5 bases, and 16 bases lay in between.

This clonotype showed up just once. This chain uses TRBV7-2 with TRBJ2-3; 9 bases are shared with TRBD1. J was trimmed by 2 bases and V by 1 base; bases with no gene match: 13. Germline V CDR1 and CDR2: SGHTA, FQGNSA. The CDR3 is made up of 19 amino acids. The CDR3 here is CASSLDMLRDRVNTDTQYF. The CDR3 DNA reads TGTGCCAGCAGCTTAGATATGTTGCGGGACAGGGTTAACACAGATACGCAGTATTTT. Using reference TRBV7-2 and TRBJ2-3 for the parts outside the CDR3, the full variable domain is GAGVSQSPSNKVTEKGKDVELRCDPISGHTALYWYRQSLGQGLEFLIYFQGNSAPDKSGLPSDRFSAERTGGSVSTLTIQRTQQEDSAVYLCASSLDMLRDRVNTDTQYFGPGTRLTVL.

CDR3 bases: TGTGCCAGCAGCCAAGAAGAAGTCTATGGCTACACCTTC. It codes for CASSQEEVYGYTF. The rearrangement uses TRBV3-1 and TRBJ1-2, with D unclear. The CDR3 totals 13 residues. Trimming removed 0 bases from V and 4 bases from J, with 6 bases in between. The germline V gene encodes CDR1 LGHDT and CDR2 YNNKEL (reference sequence).

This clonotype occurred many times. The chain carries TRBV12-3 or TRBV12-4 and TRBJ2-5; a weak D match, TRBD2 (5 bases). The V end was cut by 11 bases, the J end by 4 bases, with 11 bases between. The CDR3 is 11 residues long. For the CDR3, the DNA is TGTGCCTCCGGGGAAGGAGAGACCCAGTACTTC. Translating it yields CASGEGETQYF.

CDR3 DNA: TGTGCCAGCAGTCGTACTAGCGGAAGGAAAGATACGCAGTATTTT. It specifies CASSRTSGRKDTQYF. J is TRBJ2-3 and V is TRBV7-3, with 8 positions matching TRBD2. V was pared by 6 bases and J by 5 bases, with 10 bases of the junction left unmatched. CDR1 is SGHTA, CDR2 FQGTGA, per germline. The CDR3 extends over 15 amino acids.

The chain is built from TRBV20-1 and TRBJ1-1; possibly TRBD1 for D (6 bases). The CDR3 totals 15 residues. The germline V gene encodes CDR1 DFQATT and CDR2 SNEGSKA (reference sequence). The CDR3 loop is CSYTGGARGYTEAFF. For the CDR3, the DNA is TGCAGCTACACGGGGGGCGCGAGGGGATACACTGAAGCTTTCTTT.

The CDR3 sequence is CSARDGASNTEAFF. As DNA, the CDR3 is TGCAGTGCCCGAGACGGGGCGTCGAACACTGAAGCTTTCTTT. The chain combines TRBV20-1 with TRBJ1-1, with D possibly TRBD1 on 5 matching bases. Germline assignment: CDR1 DFQATT and CDR2 SNEGSKA (reference sequence). This CDR3 has 14 residues. The V end lost 6 bases, the J end lost 1 base, and 15 bases lay between the germline ends.

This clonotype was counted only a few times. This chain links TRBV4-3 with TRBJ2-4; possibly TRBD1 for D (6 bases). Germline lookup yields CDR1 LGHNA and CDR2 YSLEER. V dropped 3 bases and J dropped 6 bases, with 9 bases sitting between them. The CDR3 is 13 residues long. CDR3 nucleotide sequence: TGCGCCAGCAGCCAGGAACAGGGAAACATTCAGTACTTC. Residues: CASSQEQGNIQYF.

In DNA, the CDR3 is TGCAGTGCTAGAGACCTTAAGGTAGGGGCTAATCAGCCCCAGCATTTT. This encodes CSARDLKVGANQPQHF. The rearrangement uses TRBV20-1 and TRBJ1-5; D is possibly TRBD1 (5 bases). V was cut by 0 bases and J by 4 bases, with 16 bases left in between. In germline, CDR1 is DFQATT, CDR2 SNEGSKA (reference sequence). This CDR3 region has 16 residues.

The DNA of the CDR3 is TGTGCCAGCAGAGGAGACAGGCTCTATGGCTACACCTTC. This codes for CASRGDRLYGYTF. The chain links TRBV7-2 to TRBJ1-2, with a tentative D call TRBD1 (6 bases). V was trimmed by 6 bases and J by 4 bases, leaving 12 bases between them. The CDR3 spans 13 residues. Germline CDR1 is SGHTA and CDR2 is FQGNSA. Looking up the rest from reference TRBV7-2 and TRBJ1-2 gives the full variable domain: GAGVSQSPSNKVTEKGKDVELRCDPISGHTALYWYRQSLGQGLEFLIYFQGNSAPDKSGLPSDRFSAERTGGSVSTLTIQRTQQEDSAVYLCASRGDRLYGYTFGSGTRLTVV.

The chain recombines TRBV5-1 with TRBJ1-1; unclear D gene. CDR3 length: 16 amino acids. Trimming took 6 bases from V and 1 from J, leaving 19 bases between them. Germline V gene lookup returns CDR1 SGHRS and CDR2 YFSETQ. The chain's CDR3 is CASTKMASSGNTEAFF. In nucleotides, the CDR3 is TGCGCCAGCACCAAGATGGCTTCTTCGGGGAACACTGAAGCTTTCTTT.